What follows is one T cell receptor beta chain and its context. Its target is not known. As to time point: blood 2 weeks post-SBRT. The sample's treatment: 15 Gy SBRT to primary tumor, nephrectomy 4 weeks later. The data are from a study of radiation and T cells in renal cell carcinoma. Study conclusions and caveats: From baseline, blood top tumor clonotypes peaked at 2 weeks post-radiation. Without pretreatment biopsies, baseline tumor clonotype presence was undetermined.

The V gene lost 0 bases and the J gene lost 3 bases, with 10 bases spanning the gap. The CDR3 consists of 15 residues. The V gene's germline CDR1 is MGHRA and CDR2 YSYEKL. The table came from immunoSEQ multiplex PCR; TCRdb's copy has only in-frame clones and leaves some out. Counted here are about 150,000 clones, roughly 90% occurring once; the ten biggest clones make up 13%. This material consisted of blood, taken from a patient whose treatment included radiotherapy and nephrectomy. The TCR sequence derives from a woman aged 45-59 years with renal cell carcinoma. The chain couples TRBV4-1 to TRBJ2-3; D might be TRBD1 or TRBD2, each matching 5 bases. CDR3 DNA sequence: TGCGCCAGCAGCCAAGAGGGGACGGTAACAGATACGCAGTATTTT. Protein: CASSQEGTVTDTQYF.